This T cell receptor (beta chain) originates from a study of radiotherapy plus CTLA-4 blockade in lung cancer. Study details: Objective response was observed in roughly 17% of patients, and disease control in approximately 30%.

Measured with immunoSEQ multiplex PCR; TCRdb has only the in-frame clones, and not every one. This table holds 45,000 or so clones, around 73% found once. The study treated chemo-refractory metastatic non-small-cell lung cancer patients with focal radiation plus ipilimumab CTLA-4 blockade. Trimming took 5 bases from V and 1 from J, leaving 7 bases between them. The CDR3 sequence is 13 residues long. CDR1 is KGHSH and CDR2 is LQKENI in the germline V gene. Findings of the study overall: Tumor-derived TCR clones expanded in blood after radiotherapy plus ipilimumab. Together with interferon-beta, which increased in serum after radiation, early dynamic changes in blood T cell clones were reportedly the best predictors of response.

As concerns this clone: Its antigen remains unknown.

Sequenced material: peripheral blood, taken from a patient treated with radiotherapy plus ipilimumab. This chain links TRBV18 with TRBJ2-3, with D possibly being TRBD1 (5 bases). The sequence was collected from a human donor with non-small cell lung cancer who had a complete response to radiotherapy plus ipilimumab. CDR3 sequence: CASSLQGTDTQYF. CDR3 sequence (DNA): TGTGCCAGCTCATTACAGGGCACAGATACGCAGTATTTT.